This passage covers 3 T cell receptor beta chains from one sample sequenced in a study of blood T cell repertoires in COVID-19. Assay used: immunoSEQ multiplex PCR; TCRdb lists only in-frame clones, some missing. Found here are around 280,000 clones, 90% of them singletons; the top ten hold about 1.5%. Sequences were obtained from PBMCs or T cells enriched from blood (not recorded which). These receptors originate from a woman between 18 and 29 years old with acute COVID-19.

The rearrangement links TRBV7-8 to TRBJ2-1; 7 bases fit TRBD2. In germline, CDR1 is SGHVS, CDR2 FQNEAQ. Germline trimming cut 5 bases from V and 1 base from J; bases unmatched to any gene: 8. The CDR3 totals 16 residues. This CDR3 reads CASSPGLSGSYNEQFF. The DNA of the CDR3 is TGTGCCAGCAGCCCGGGACTAAGTGGGTCCTACAATGAGCAGTTCTTC.

The gene calls are TRBV27 and TRBJ1-5, with 8 bases aligning to TRBD1. J lost 7 bases, V lost 0 bases, and 5 bases had no gene match. Germline values: CDR1 MNHEY, CDR2 SMNVEV (reference sequence). The CDR3 extends over 15 amino acids. The chain's CDR3 is CASSLSSGGSQPQHF. In DNA form, the CDR3 reads TGTGCCAGCAGTTTATCTTCAGGGGGCAGCCAGCCCCAGCATTTT.

CDR3 residues: CASSFLVFGHYEQYF. DNA for the CDR3: TGTGCCAGCAGTTTCCTCGTCTTTGGGCACTACGAGCAGTACTTC. The chain uses TRBV28 and TRBJ2-7, with D unresolved. CDR3 length equals 15 residues. V was trimmed by 3 bases and J by 3 bases, leaving 15 bases between them. Germline CDR1 is MDHEN and CDR2 is SYDVKM.